This is a list of T cell receptor beta chains from one sample in a study of T-cell reconstitution after alpha-beta-depleted transplantation in children. MiXCR was run by TCRdb on the PCR reads, yielding one entry per CDR3 protein. The table includes about 370,000 distinct CDR3 sequences, roughly 22% detected once. The specimen comprised PBMCs from the stem cell graft donor, sampled from the stem cell graft. These receptors all come from a human donor who donated a stem cell graft to a child with acute myeloid leukemia. The CDR3 runs from the conserved cysteine through the conserved F or W. Fields, in order: J gene, D gene, clone size, V gene, CDR3 DNA, CDR3 protein. The D gene is left open where the match is weak. Rows may omit the clone size; those that give it use once, few, many or a size class.

TRBJ1-5,.,.,TRBV20-1,TGCAGTGCTAGTACGGGTGCCCATCAGCCCCAGCATTTT,CSASTGAHQPQHF
TRBJ2-3,TRBD1,few,TRBV19,TGTGCCAGTAGTATAGACGGGACAGGGTTTTTAGATACGCAGTATTTT,CASSIDGTGFLDTQYF
TRBJ2-1,TRBD2,few,TRBV7-3,TGTGCCAGCAGCTTAACGGCGGTAAGCGGGATGTACAATGAGCAGTTCTTC,CASSLTAVSGMYNEQFF
TRBJ1-4,.,.,TRBV5-6,TGTGCCAGCAGCTGGGGGACAACCCCTAATGAAAAACTGTTTTTT,CASSWGTTPNEKLFF
TRBJ1-5,.,.,TRBV10-3,TGTGCCATCAGTGAGTCCGGCAGTAGCAATCAGCCCCAGCATTTT,CAISESGSSNQPQHF
TRBJ2-3,.,few,TRBV7-6,TGTGCCAGCAGCTTAAAGTTGGATGAGGATACGCAGTATTTT,CASSLKLDEDTQYF
TRBJ2-1,TRBD2,few,TRBV12-3/TRBV12-4,TGTGCCAGCAGTTTGGTCGCGACTAGCGGGAACTATGAGCAGTTCTTC,CASSLVATSGNYEQFF
TRBJ2-1,.,few,TRBV20-1,TGCAGTGCTACGGGTGAGCAGTTCTTC,CSATGEQFF
TRBJ2-2,TRBD2,.,TRBV25-1,TGTGCCAGCAGGGAAAGGACTAGCGGGAGTCACGGGGAGCTGTTTTTT,CASRERTSGSHGELFF
TRBJ2-7,TRBD2,.,TRBV20-1,TGCAGTGCCGCCCGGCGGGAGCGGTACGAGCAGTACTTC,CSAARRERYEQYF
TRBJ2-7,.,.,TRBV20-1,TGCAGTGCTAGAGACGGGCGGGTCCGCTTCGAGGACATGGGCGAGCAGTACTTC,CSARDGRVRFEDMGEQYF
TRBJ2-3,TRBD2,many,TRBV6-5,TGTGCCAGCAGTTACTTCCTAGCGGGAGAGATAGATACGCAGTATTTT,CASSYFLAGEIDTQYF
TRBJ2-1,TRBD2,.,TRBV5-1,TGCGCCAGCTCCAGGGATCGGGGGGTCTCCTACAATGAGCAGTTCTTC,CASSRDRGVSYNEQFF
TRBJ1-5,.,.,TRBV7-9,TGTGCCAGCAGCGCGGACGGGGGCCCCCAGCATTTT,CASSADGGPQHF
TRBJ2-5,TRBD1,.,TRBV4-1,TGCGCCAGCAGCCAAGACCGGACAGGAGAGACCCAGTACTTC,CASSQDRTGETQYF
TRBJ2-1,TRBD2,few,TRBV20-1,TGCAGTGCTAGATCCGGGACTAGCGGGAGCCTAGGCTACAATGAGCAGTTCTTC,CSARSGTSGSLGYNEQFF
TRBJ2-7,.,once,TRBV5-1,TGCGCCAGCAGCTTGTCTGCACCCTACGAGCAGTACTTC,CASSLSAPYEQYF
TRBJ2-7,.,.,TRBV13,TGTGCCAGCAGCCCCCCCGGGACGGTCTTCTACGAGCAGTACTTC,CASSPPGTVFYEQYF
TRBJ2-7,TRBD2,many,TRBV27,TGTGCCAGCAGTTTATCCCTTACTAGCGGGAGATCGCAGTACTTC,CASSLSLTSGRSQYF
TRBJ1-1,.,.,TRBV7-3,TGTGCCAGCAGTAGGACGGCTGGTGGCACTGAAGCTTTCTTT,CASSRTAGGTEAFF
TRBJ2-7,TRBD2,many,TRBV27,TGTGCCAGCCAAAGCGGGAGGAGCTCCTACGAGCAGTACTTC,CASQSGRSSYEQYF
TRBJ2-7,TRBD2,many,TRBV12-3/TRBV12-4,TGTGCCAGCAGTTTATCCAGCGGGAACGAGCAGTACTTC,CASSLSSGNEQYF
TRBJ2-1,TRBD2,few,TRBV7-3,TGTGCCAGCAGCGTTAGCGGGAGTTCCAACAATGAGCAGTTCTTC,CASSVSGSSNNEQFF
TRBJ2-4,.,many,TRBV29-1,TGCAGCGTTCGAGAAAACATTCAGTACTTC,CSVRENIQYF
TRBJ1-1,.,many,TRBV20-1,TGCAGTGCTAGAGGGCCGTCGAACACTGAAGCTTTCTTT,CSARGPSNTEAFF
TRBJ2-5,TRBD1,.,TRBV5-1,TGCGCCAGCAGCTTCACAGGGGGCCTCTCGACCCAGTACTTC,CASSFTGGLSTQYF